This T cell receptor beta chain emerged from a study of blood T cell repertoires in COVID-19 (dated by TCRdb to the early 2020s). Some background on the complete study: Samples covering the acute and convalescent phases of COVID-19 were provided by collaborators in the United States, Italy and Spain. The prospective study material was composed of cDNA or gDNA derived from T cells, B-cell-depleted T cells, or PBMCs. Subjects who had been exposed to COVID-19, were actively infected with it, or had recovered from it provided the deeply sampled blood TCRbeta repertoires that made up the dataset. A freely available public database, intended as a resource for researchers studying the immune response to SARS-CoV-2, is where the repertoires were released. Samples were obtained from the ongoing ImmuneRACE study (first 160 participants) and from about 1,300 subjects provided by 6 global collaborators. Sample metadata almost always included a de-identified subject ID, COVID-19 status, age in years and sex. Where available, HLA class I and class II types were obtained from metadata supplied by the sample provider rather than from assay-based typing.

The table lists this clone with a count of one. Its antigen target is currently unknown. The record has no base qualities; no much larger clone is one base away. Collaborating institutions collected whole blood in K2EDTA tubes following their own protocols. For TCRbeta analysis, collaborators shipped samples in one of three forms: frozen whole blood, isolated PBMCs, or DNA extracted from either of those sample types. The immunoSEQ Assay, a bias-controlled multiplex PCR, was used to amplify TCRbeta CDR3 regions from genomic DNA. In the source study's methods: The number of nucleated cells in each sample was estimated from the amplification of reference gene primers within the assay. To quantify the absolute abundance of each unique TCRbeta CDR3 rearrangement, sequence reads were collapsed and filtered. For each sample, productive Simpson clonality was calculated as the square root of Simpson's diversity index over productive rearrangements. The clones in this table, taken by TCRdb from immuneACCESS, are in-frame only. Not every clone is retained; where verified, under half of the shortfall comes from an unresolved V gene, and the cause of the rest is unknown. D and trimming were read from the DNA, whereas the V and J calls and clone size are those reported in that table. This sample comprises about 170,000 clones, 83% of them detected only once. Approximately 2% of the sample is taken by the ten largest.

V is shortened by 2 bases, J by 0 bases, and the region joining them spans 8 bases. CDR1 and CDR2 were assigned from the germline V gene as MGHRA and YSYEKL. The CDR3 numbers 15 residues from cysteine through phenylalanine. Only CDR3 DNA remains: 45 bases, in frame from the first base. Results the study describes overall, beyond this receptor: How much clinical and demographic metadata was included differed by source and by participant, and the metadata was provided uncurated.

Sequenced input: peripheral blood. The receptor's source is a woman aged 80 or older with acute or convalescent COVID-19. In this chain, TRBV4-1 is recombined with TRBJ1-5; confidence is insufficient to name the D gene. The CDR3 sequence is CASSQPGISNQPQHF. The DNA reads TGCGCCAGCAGCCAACCGGGGATTAGCAATCAGCCCCAGCATTTT.